A single sample gave rise to the 20 T cell receptor beta chains below, sequenced in a study of beta chain features in type 1 diabetes. Whole-study findings and limits: Moderately but significantly shorter TCRB CDR3s were found in Type 1 diabetes patients in all four CD4+ subsets.

No cognate antigen is known for these TCRs. Reverse transcription of all isolated RNA meant that expressed TCRB transcripts were sequenced. The method was immunoSEQ multiplex PCR; TCRdb's version includes in-frame clones alone and lacks a portion of them. The table records some 350,000 clones, less than 15% of them present only once. Sequenced sample: naive CD4+ T cells from blood. These receptors all come from a woman aged 18-30 years with type 1 diabetes.

V gene TRBV9 combines with J gene TRBJ1-2, with D possibly TRBD1 on 5 matching bases. Germline lookup yields CDR1 SGDLS and CDR2 YYNGEE. The V gene lost 1 base and the J gene lost 7 bases, with 14 bases spanning the gap. The CDR3 consists of 14 residues. CDR3 nucleotides: TGTGCCAGCAGCGTACAAGGGGATTATTCTGGCTACACCTTC. It yields the protein CASSVQGDYSGYTF.

This chain connects TRBV5-1 to TRBJ2-1, with TRBD1 matching over 9 bases. The CDR3 is made up of 15 amino acids. V trimming: 2 bases; J trimming: 6 bases; junction bases outside the gene matches: 6. Per the germline V gene, CDR1 is SGHRS and CDR2 is YFSETQ. The CDR3 region is CASSFAGQGFNEQFF. Here the CDR3 DNA reads TGCGCCAGCAGCTTCGCGGGACAGGGTTTCAATGAGCAGTTCTTC.

This clone occurred a few times. The chain combines TRBV7-9 with TRBJ2-1, with TRBD2 matching over 7 bases. V lost 1 base to trimming and J lost 4 bases; unmatched junction nucleotides: 4. From germline, CDR1 is SEHNR and CDR2 FQNEAQ (reference sequence). The CDR3 is 15 residues long. In DNA, the CDR3 is TGTGCCAGCAGCTTAGTGGGCGGGAGTTACAATGAGCAGTTCTTC. It encodes CASSLVGGSYNEQFF. The whole variable domain, remainder taken from reference TRBV7-9 and TRBJ2-1, is DTGVSQNPRHKITKRGQNVTFRCDPISEHNRLYWYRQTLGQGPEFLTYFQNEAQLEKSRLLSDRFSAERPKGSFSTLEIQRTEQGDSAMYLCASSLVGGSYNEQFFGPGTRLTVL.

This clone showed up just a few times. This chain uses TRBV29-1 with TRBJ2-7; 16 positions match TRBD2. The CDR3 is made up of 16 amino acids. Looked up from germline, CDR1 is SQVTM and CDR2 is ANQGSEA. The trim removed 6 bases at V and 2 bases at J, leaving 7 bases unmatched. CDR3 sequence: CSVLIGTSGRAYEQYF. The CDR3 nucleotides read TGCAGCGTCCTTATAGGGACTAGCGGGAGGGCCTACGAGCAGTACTTC.

This chain links TRBV13 with TRBJ2-7, with TRBD1 as a possible D gene (5 bases). Germline CDR1 is PRHDT and CDR2 is FYEKMQ (reference sequence). V was clipped by 5 bases and J by 6 bases, with 14 bases between them. The CDR3 has 13 amino acids. CDR3 coding DNA: TGTGCCAGCAGCAGAGACAGAGCGCTCGAGCAGTACGTC. It codes for CASSRDRALEQYV.

Only a few counts were recorded for this clone. As DNA, the CDR3 is TGTGCCAGCAGTGCACAAACAGGGGCCAACGTCCTGACTTTC. Translation gives CASSAQTGANVLTF. The rearrangement uses TRBV28 and TRBJ2-6, with D unresolved. The CDR3 extends over 14 amino acids. The V gene's germline CDR1 is MDHEN and CDR2 SYDVKM. V lost 5 bases and J lost 4, with 9 bases in between.

This clone was recorded a few times. The chain links TRBV15 to TRBJ2-3; D is possibly TRBD2 (5 bases). Trimming pared 3 bases from V and 0 bases from J, leaving 13 bases between. Germline V CDR1 and CDR2: LNHNV, YYDKDF (reference sequence). The CDR3 spans 16 residues. CDR3 amino acids: CATSSGRGISTDTQYF. CDR3 sequence (DNA): TGTGCCACCAGCAGTGGTAGAGGGATAAGCACAGATACGCAGTATTTT.

This clone was observed a few times. The chain recombines TRBV28 with TRBJ1-2; 10 bases line up with TRBD1. The J segment lost 0 bases and the V segment lost 7 bases, leaving 14 bases of the junction unmatched. Germline assignment: CDR1 MDHEN and CDR2 SYDVKM. This CDR3 is built from 18 residues. CDR3 sequence: CASTHLGTGDPTNYGYTF. The CDR3 DNA is TGTGCCAGCACCCATTTGGGGACAGGGGACCCAACTAACTATGGCTACACCTTC.

The V and J genes are TRBV10-3 and TRBJ1-1; no clear D. Germline V CDR1 and CDR2: ENHRY, SYGVKD. V dropped 0 bases and J dropped 1 base, with 6 bases sitting between them. The CDR3 is made up of 14 amino acids. In DNA form, the CDR3 reads TGTGCCATCAGTGAGTCGGGAGGGAACACTGAAGCTTTCTTT. This translates into CAISESGGNTEAFF.

The chain employs TRBV7-2 and TRBJ1-5, with D possibly matching TRBD1 (6 bases). This CDR3 contains 16 residues. Trimming cost V 1 base and J 2 bases, with 12 bases left between them. From germline, CDR1 is SGHTA and CDR2 FQGNSA. DNA for the CDR3: TGTGCCAGCAGCTTAGTACAGGCAGGGGGCAATCAGCCCCAGCATTTT. This gives the protein CASSLVQAGGNQPQHF.

The V gene is TRBV29-1, the J gene TRBJ2-4, with TRBD1 matching over 7 bases. Germline trimming cut 6 bases from V and 0 bases from J; bases unmatched to any gene: 2. This CDR3 contains 13 residues. Germline values: CDR1 SQVTM, CDR2 ANQGSEA. The DNA of the CDR3 is TGCAGCGTGGGGACAGAAGCCAAAAACATTCAGTACTTC. It encodes CSVGTEAKNIQYF.

The genes are TRBV7-8 and TRBJ2-1; D might be TRBD2 (5 bases). The germline V gene has CDR1 SGHVS and CDR2 FQNEAQ. The V gene lost 6 bases and the J gene lost 8 bases, with 20 bases spanning the gap. This CDR3 contains 15 residues. CDR3 amino acids: CASRDPRVKRDEQFF. CDR3 DNA: TGTGCCAGCAGGGATCCGCGGGTAAAAAGGGATGAGCAGTTCTTC.

This clone appeared a few times. This sequence joins TRBV7-9 and TRBJ2-1, with 11 bases identical to TRBD1. This CDR3 has 16 residues. Losses at the gene ends were 2 bases for V and 7 bases for J; bases not matched to a gene: 7. CDR1 and CDR2 from the germline V gene are SEHNR and FQNEAQ (reference sequence). CDR3 sequence reads: CASSLTLGQGANEQFF. The DNA for the CDR3 is TGTGCCAGCAGCTTAACCCTCGGACAGGGGGCGAATGAGCAGTTCTTC.

This clone was found a few times. The rearrangement links TRBV25-1 to TRBJ1-1; TRBD1 agrees at 9 bases. The V and J ends lost 6 bases and 5 bases, in that order; junction bases with no gene match: 7. CDR1 is MGHDK and CDR2 is SYGVNS in the germline V gene. The CDR3 is 14 residues long. The CDR3 reads CASSRDRDVTEAFF. In nucleotides, the CDR3 is TGTGCCAGCAGCCGGGACAGGGACGTAACTGAAGCTTTCTTT.

The V and J genes are TRBV5-4 and TRBJ2-5; the match to TRBD2 covers 13 bases. After removal of 4 bases from V and 7 bases from J, the junction contained 13 bases not matched to a gene. Germline V gene lookup returns CDR1 SGHNT and CDR2 YYREEE (reference sequence). The CDR3 sequence is 17 residues long. Here the CDR3 reads CASSPWTSGGGRGTQYF. The CDR3 DNA sequence: TGTGCCAGCAGCCCCTGGACTAGCGGGGGCGGGAGGGGGACCCAGTACTTC.

There are a few counts of this clone. The V gene is TRBV30, the J gene TRBJ1-1; D remains unclear. This CDR3 has 13 residues. V was trimmed by 2 bases and J by 2 bases, leaving 9 bases between them. In germline, CDR1 is GTSNPN, CDR2 SVGIG (reference sequence). The CDR3 DNA reads TGTGCCTGGAGTCCCCTTAGAAACACTGAAGCTTTCTTT. Encoded protein: CAWSPLRNTEAFF.

This chain connects TRBV29-1 to TRBJ1-1; D perhaps matches TRBD1 (6 bases). The CDR3 totals 14 residues. V lost 7 bases, J lost 5 bases, and 20 bases lay in between. The germline gives CDR1 SQVTM, CDR2 ANQGSEA. The CDR3: CSGQRGGLPTEAFF. CDR3 DNA: TGCAGCGGCCAAAGGGGGGGATTACCAACTGAAGCTTTCTTT. The variable domain in full, with the rest retrieved from reference TRBV29-1 and TRBJ1-1, is SAVISQKPSRDICQRGTSLTIQCQVDSQVTMMFWYRQQPGQSLTLIATANQGSEATYESGFVIDKFPISRPNLTFSTLTVSNMSPEDSSIYLCSGQRGGLPTEAFFGQGTRLTVV.

This chain links TRBV7-2 with TRBJ2-4; TRBD1 matches 7 bases. The CDR3 has 14 residues. V trimming: 5 bases; J trimming: 3 bases; junction bases outside the gene matches: 4. Germline V CDR1 and CDR2: SGHTA, FQGNSA. For the CDR3, the DNA is TGTGCCAGCAGCCCCCGGACAGGCAAAAACATTCAGTACTTC. Amino acid sequence: CASSPRTGKNIQYF.

This chain joins TRBV7-9 and TRBJ2-1, with TRBD1 matching over 8 bases. Per the germline V gene, CDR1 is SEHNR and CDR2 is FQNEAQ (reference sequence). This CDR3 has 18 residues. Germline trimming cut 2 bases from V and 9 bases from J; bases unmatched to any gene: 18. The CDR3: CASSLKVRTGSISGEQFF. The CDR3 DNA sequence: TGTGCCAGCAGCTTAAAGGTCAGGACAGGGTCGATTAGTGGTGAGCAGTTCTTC.

The V and J genes are TRBV20-1 and TRBJ2-3; tentatively, D is TRBD1 (6 bases). The CDR3 runs 11 residues. V lost 7 bases and J lost 6, with 11 bases in between. The V gene's germline CDR1 is DFQATT and CDR2 SNEGSKA (reference sequence). The CDR3 loop is CSVPRGDTQYF. In DNA form, the CDR3 reads TGCAGTGTACCGAGGGGGGATACGCAGTATTTT.